These 24 T cell receptor beta chains came from one sample sequenced in a study of T-cell memory formation after mild COVID-19. A single record per CDR3 protein comes from TCRdb applying MiXCR to the 5' RACE reads. Among some 270,000 distinct CDR3 sequences listed, 15% were seen once. The sample was PBMCs or a T cell subset sorted from them (not recorded which). All receptors come from an adult woman who had mild COVID-19 (a few samples of this study predate the infection). Cell type and time point are not known.

This clonotype has just a few counts. This chain uses TRBV29-1 with TRBJ1-1; D unclear. V lost 0 bases and J lost 4, with 15 bases in between. The V gene's germline CDR1 is SQVTM and CDR2 ANQGSEA. The CDR3 contains 15 residues. CDR3 in DNA: TGCAGCGTTGAAGAGTCCGGGATCGGTAGCACTGAAGCTTTCTTT. It encodes CSVEESGIGSTEAFF.

In its sample, this clonotype was seen a few times. The chain combines TRBV6-1 with TRBJ2-6; possibly TRBD2 for D (6 bases). The CDR3 runs 15 residues. CDR1 MNHNS and CDR2 SASEGT come from the germline V gene. Trimming took 3 bases from V and 4 from J, leaving 10 bases between them. For the CDR3, the DNA is TGTGCCAGCAGTGAGCGGGGCGCCGGGGCCAACGTCCTGACTTTC. It encodes CASSERGAGANVLTF.

This clonotype was seen ten or more times. The rearrangement uses TRBV12-3 or TRBV12-4 and TRBJ2-5; TRBD2 matches at 8 bases. The CDR3 runs 16 residues. Germline trimming cut 3 bases from V and 2 bases from J; bases unmatched to any gene: 8. In DNA, the CDR3 is TGTGCCAGCAGTTTGACTAGCGTGGCCCCTCAAGAGACCCAGTACTTC. As protein: CASSLTSVAPQETQYF.

The chain carries TRBV4-1 and TRBJ2-6; D uncertain. This CDR3 spans 18 amino acids. The V gene lost 2 bases and the J gene lost 4 bases, with 18 bases spanning the gap. The V gene's germline CDR1 is MGHRA and CDR2 YSYEKL. For the CDR3, the DNA is TGCGCCAGCAGCCAATCTCCCTCCGGCCGAAGCGGGGCCAACGTCCTGACTTTC. It translates to CASSQSPSGRSGANVLTF.

This clonotype occurred a few times. This rearrangement joins TRBV7-6 to TRBJ2-7; the D gene is possibly TRBD2 (7 bases). The V end was cut by 3 bases, the J end by 2 bases, with 17 bases between. The CDR3 extends over 16 amino acids. From germline, CDR1 is SGHVS and CDR2 FNYEAQ. This CDR3 reads CASSFHRAGDTYEQYF. In DNA form, the CDR3 reads TGTGCCAGCAGCTTTCACCGTGCGGGGGACACCTACGAGCAGTACTTC.

This chain connects TRBV12-3 or TRBV12-4 to TRBJ2-7, with 11 bases aligning to TRBD1. J gave up 6 bases and V 6 bases, and 13 bases lay outside the gene matches. This CDR3 is built from 16 residues. CDR3 protein: CASRGTGGLGSGEQYF. The DNA for the CDR3 is TGTGCCAGCAGGGGGACAGGGGGTCTTGGCAGCGGCGAGCAGTACTTC.

This clonotype has only a few counts. This chain uses TRBV25-1 with TRBJ2-7, with a weak D call TRBD2 (6 bases). The length of the CDR3 is 16 residues. V lost 5 bases, J lost 2 bases, and 19 bases lay in between. The V gene's germline CDR1 is MGHDK and CDR2 SYGVNS. The CDR3 DNA follows: TGTGCCAGCAGTCCCCAAGGCGGGGTAGGGACCTACGAGCAGTACTTC. Residues: CASSPQGGVGTYEQYF.

The table lists this clonotype with many counts. J is TRBJ1-5 and V is TRBV12-3 or TRBV12-4, with D uncertain. The CDR3 consists of 13 residues. The V end was cut by 8 bases, the J end by 4 bases, with 12 bases between. The CDR3 DNA sequence: TGTGCCAGCTGTCTGTCCCAGAATCAGCCCCAGCATTTT. It specifies CASCLSQNQPQHF.

The chain couples TRBV27 to TRBJ2-7, with D perhaps TRBD1 (5 bases). The CDR3 covers 16 residues. In germline, CDR1 is MNHEY, CDR2 SMNVEV (reference sequence). The ends were cut back, 6 bases at V and 2 bases at J, with 20 bases in the middle. CDR3 in amino acids: CASSPSGISGTYEQYF. The CDR3 DNA reads TGTGCCAGCAGCCCCAGTGGTATTTCAGGGACCTACGAGCAGTACTTC.

V usage is TRBV11-3 and J usage is TRBJ1-1; the D gene is possibly TRBD1 (5 bases). Germline CDR1 SGHNT, CDR2 YENEEA. V was shortened by 5 bases and J by 1 base, with 8 bases between the two germline ends. The CDR3 totals 13 residues. The CDR3 loop is CASSRTPNTEAFF. Written as DNA, the CDR3 is TGTGCCAGCAGCCGGACACCGAACACTGAAGCTTTCTTT.

The chain links TRBV20-1 to TRBJ1-5; unclear D gene. Trimming left V 3 bases short and J 3 bases short, with 12 bases between. CDR1 DFQATT and CDR2 SNEGSKA come from the germline V gene (reference sequence). This CDR3 spans 14 amino acids. CDR3 loop: CSASRSDINQPQHF. CDR3 in DNA: TGCAGTGCTAGTCGTTCGGATATCAATCAGCCCCAGCATTTT.

In its sample, this clonotype was seen many times. The CDR3 region is CASSLWNGMSGTQYF. In DNA form, the CDR3 reads TGTGCCAGCAGCTTATGGAACGGGATGTCGGGTACGCAGTATTTT. The rearrangement links TRBV7-9 to TRBJ2-3, with TRBD2 as a possible D gene (5 bases). CDR1 and CDR2 (germline): SEHNR, FQNEAQ (reference sequence). The CDR3 sequence is 15 residues long. V lost 2 bases and J lost 8, with 17 bases in between.

This clonotype has just a few counts. This chain joins TRBV9 and TRBJ2-5, with unresolved D. There are 11 residues in the CDR3. Per germline, CDR1 SGDLS and CDR2 YYNGEE. The V and J ends lost 0 bases and 4 bases respectively, with 1 base between them. The CDR3 region is CASSVAETQYF. The CDR3 DNA reads TGTGCCAGCAGCGTAGCAGAGACCCAGTACTTC.

The chain couples TRBV6-2 or TRBV6-3 to TRBJ2-7; D possibly corresponds to TRBD2 (6 bases). Trimming left V 1 base short and J 0 bases short, with 10 bases between. This CDR3 is 15 amino acids long. Germline CDR1 and CDR2: MNHEY and SVGEGT. This CDR3 reads CASSYFSRDSYEQYF. Written as DNA, the CDR3 is TGTGCCAGCAGTTACTTTTCGCGGGACTCCTACGAGCAGTACTTC.

This clonotype occurred a few times. The chain combines TRBV28 with TRBJ2-5; 7 bases agree with TRBD2. CDR3 length: 13 residues. Germline trimming cut 6 bases from V and 4 bases from J; bases unmatched to any gene: 5. Per the germline V gene, CDR1 is MDHEN and CDR2 is SYDVKM. The CDR3 bases are TGTGCCAGCAGCACGGGCGGGAGAGAGACCCAGTACTTC. It is translated as CASSTGGRETQYF.

This clonotype has just a few counts. The chain carries TRBV7-2 and TRBJ2-3; 7 nucleotides match TRBD2. V shed 5 bases and J 3 bases; nucleotides not matched to a gene: 5. In germline, CDR1 is SGHTA, CDR2 FQGNSA. The CDR3 totals 14 residues. Here the CDR3 reads CASSAWGGTDTQYF. The CDR3 DNA sequence: TGTGCCAGCAGCGCTTGGGGGGGGACAGATACGCAGTATTTT.

This clonotype has ten or more counts. The chain carries TRBV24-1 and TRBJ2-3; D call uncertain. There are 15 residues in the CDR3. CDR1 is KGHDR, CDR2 SFDVKD, per germline. Trimming took off 3 bases at V and 1 base at J, with 10 bases between the two ends. The DNA for the CDR3 is TGTGCCACCAGTGATCCACGGCGCCGCACAGATACGCAGTATTTT. Amino acid sequence: CATSDPRRRTDTQYF.

This clonotype has only a few counts. The genes are TRBV5-1 and TRBJ1-6; D possibly corresponds to TRBD1 (6 bases). The CDR3 length is 14 residues. V was clipped by 4 bases and J by 9 bases, with 14 bases between them. CDR1 and CDR2 from the germline V gene are SGHRS and YFSETQ. The CDR3 here is CASSKSDSSSPLHF. CDR3 nucleotides: TGCGCCAGCAGCAAGTCGGACAGTAGTTCACCCCTCCACTTT. Full variable domain (remainder filled in from reference TRBV5-1 and TRBJ1-6): KAGVTQTPRYLIKTRGQQVTLSCSPISGHRSVSWYQQTPGQGLQFLFEYFSETQRNKGNFPGRFSGRQFSNSRSEMNVSTLELGDSALYLCASSKSDSSSPLHFGNGTRLTVT.

The J gene is TRBJ1-5, the V gene TRBV10-3; TRBD1 aligns across 7 bases. V trimming: 6 bases; J trimming: 1 base; junction bases outside the gene matches: 6. The CDR3 runs 15 residues. Germline lookup yields CDR1 ENHRY and CDR2 SYGVKD. CDR3 protein: CAISTGAGSNQPQHF. In DNA, the CDR3 is TGTGCCATCAGCACAGGGGCTGGGAGCAATCAGCCCCAGCATTTT.

There are a few counts of this clonotype. The rearrangement joins TRBV11-2 to TRBJ2-7; D unresolved. CDR3 size: 13 residues. Germline CDR1 reads SGHAT; CDR2 reads FQNNGV. The V end was cut by 6 bases, the J end by 2 bases, with 11 bases between. This CDR3 reads CASSKGFTYEQYF. CDR3 coding DNA: TGTGCCAGCAGTAAGGGTTTCACCTACGAGCAGTACTTC.

This clonotype was observed at least ten times. The chain uses TRBV12-3 or TRBV12-4 and TRBJ2-7; 7 bases map to TRBD2. After removal of 2 bases from V and 5 bases from J, the junction contained 3 bases not matched to a gene. This CDR3 has 13 residues. The CDR3 bases are TGTGCCAGCAGTTTATCGGGGGGTGACGAGCAGTACTTC. Translated, it gives CASSLSGGDEQYF.

This chain uses TRBV11-3 with TRBJ2-3, with 9 bases lining up with TRBD1. The CDR3 totals 15 residues. The J segment lost 2 bases and the V segment lost 4 bases, leaving 4 bases of the junction unmatched. Per the germline V gene, CDR1 is SGHNT and CDR2 is YENEEA. CDR3 in amino acids: CASSYGQGYTDTQYF. DNA of the CDR3: TGTGCCAGCAGCTACGGACAGGGGTACACAGATACGCAGTATTTT. The variable domain in full, completed from reference TRBV11-3 and TRBJ2-3, reads EAGVVQSPRYKIIEKKQPVAFWCNPISGHNTLYWYLQNLGQGPELLIRYENEEAVDDSQLPKDRFSAERLKGVDSTLKIQPAELGDSAVYLCASSYGQGYTDTQYFGPGTRLTVL.

V gene TRBV7-9 combines with J gene TRBJ2-5; D may match TRBD1 or TRBD2 (6 bases each). Germline CDR1 is SEHNR and CDR2 is FQNEAQ (reference sequence). This CDR3 spans 15 amino acids. V dropped 5 bases and J dropped 4 bases, with 17 bases sitting between them. In DNA form, the CDR3 reads TGTGCCAGCAGCCAGTGGGGGGCAGTCGGAGAGACCCAGTACTTC. It yields the protein CASSQWGAVGETQYF.

The chain couples TRBV24-1 to TRBJ2-1, with a weak D call TRBD2 (6 bases). Germline loops: CDR1 KGHDR, CDR2 SFDVKD. CDR3 length: 15 residues. The ends were cut back, 5 bases at V and 6 bases at J, with 16 bases in the middle. The CDR3 sequence is CATSGAGPGGNEQFF. The DNA for the CDR3 is TGTGCCACCAGTGGGGCGGGGCCTGGGGGCAATGAGCAGTTCTTC.